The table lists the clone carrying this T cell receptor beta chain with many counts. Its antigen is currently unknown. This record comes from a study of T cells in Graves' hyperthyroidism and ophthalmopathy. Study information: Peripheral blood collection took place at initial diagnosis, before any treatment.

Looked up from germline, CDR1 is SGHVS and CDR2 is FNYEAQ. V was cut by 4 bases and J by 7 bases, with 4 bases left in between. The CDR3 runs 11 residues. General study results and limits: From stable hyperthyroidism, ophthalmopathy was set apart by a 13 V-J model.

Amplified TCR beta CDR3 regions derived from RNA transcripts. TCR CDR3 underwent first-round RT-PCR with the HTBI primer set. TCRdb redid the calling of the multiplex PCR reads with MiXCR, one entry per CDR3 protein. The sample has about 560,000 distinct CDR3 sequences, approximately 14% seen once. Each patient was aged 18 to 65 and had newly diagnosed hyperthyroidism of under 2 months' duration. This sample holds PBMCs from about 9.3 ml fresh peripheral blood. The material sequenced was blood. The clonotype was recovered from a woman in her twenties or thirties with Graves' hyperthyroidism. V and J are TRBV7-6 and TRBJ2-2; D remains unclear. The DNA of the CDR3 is TGTGCCAGCAGCTACCACGGGGAGCTGTTTTTT. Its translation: CASSYHGELFF.